The clone carrying this T cell receptor (beta chain) was picked up a small number of times. The antigen remains undetermined. An assay was performed, and its level was deep. Unsorted PBMC DNA went through sequencing on ten immunoSEQ deep assay plates. Sequencing was performed with immunoSEQ multiplex PCR; in TCRdb, only in-frame clones are kept and a portion is missing. The sample records about half a million clones, 81% being singletons. This specimen comes from a study of shared clonotypes between healthy human individuals. Across the whole study: Participating donors consisted of a couple of women and a few men aged 18 to 49.

Overall study findings and caveats: The low donor count limited represented genetic and exposure-history diversity.

The germline CDR1 and CDR2 sequences are SGHRS and YFSETQ. J lost 8 bases, V lost 0 bases, and 11 bases had no gene match. This CDR3 spans 16 amino acids. V and J are TRBV5-1 and TRBJ2-1; 7 bases are a match to TRBD1. Sample: PBMCs. This receptor was obtained from a woman in her 40s in good health. Some clones in this sample may be carry-over from other donors' samples. CDR3: CASSLDPSTGTDEQFF. The CDR3 DNA sequence: TGCGCCAGCAGCTTGGACCCCTCGACAGGGACCGATGAGCAGTTCTTC.